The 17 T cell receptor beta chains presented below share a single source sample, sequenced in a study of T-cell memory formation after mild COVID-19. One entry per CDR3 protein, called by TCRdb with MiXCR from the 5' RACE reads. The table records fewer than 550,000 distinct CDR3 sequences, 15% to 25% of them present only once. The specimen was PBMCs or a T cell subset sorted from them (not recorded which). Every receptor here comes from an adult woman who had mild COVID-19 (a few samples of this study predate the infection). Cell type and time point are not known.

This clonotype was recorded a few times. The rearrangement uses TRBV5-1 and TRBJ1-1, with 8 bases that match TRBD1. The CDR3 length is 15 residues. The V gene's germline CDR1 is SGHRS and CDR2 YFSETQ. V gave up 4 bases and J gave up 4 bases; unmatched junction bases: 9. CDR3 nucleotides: TGCGCCAGCAGCACCGGACAGGGAATCGGCACTGAAGCTTTCTTT. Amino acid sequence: CASSTGQGIGTEAFF.

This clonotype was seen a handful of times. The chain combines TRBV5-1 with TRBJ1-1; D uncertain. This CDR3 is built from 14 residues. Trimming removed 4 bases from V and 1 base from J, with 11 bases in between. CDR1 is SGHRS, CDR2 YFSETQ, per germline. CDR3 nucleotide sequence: TGCGCCAGCAGCCCTCGAGTCTCGAACACTGAAGCTTTCTTT. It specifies CASSPRVSNTEAFF.

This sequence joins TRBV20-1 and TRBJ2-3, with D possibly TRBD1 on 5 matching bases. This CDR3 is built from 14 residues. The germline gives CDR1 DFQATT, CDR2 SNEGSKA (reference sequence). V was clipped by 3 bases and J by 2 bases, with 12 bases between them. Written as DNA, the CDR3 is TGCAGTGCTAGGGGTGCAGGGCTCACAGATACGCAGTATTTT. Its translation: CSARGAGLTDTQYF.

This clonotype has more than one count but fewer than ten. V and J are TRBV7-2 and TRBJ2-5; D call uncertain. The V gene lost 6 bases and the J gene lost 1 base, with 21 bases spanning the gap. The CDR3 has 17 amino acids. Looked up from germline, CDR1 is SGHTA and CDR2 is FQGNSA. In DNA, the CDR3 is TGTGCCAGCAGGTCCCTTTGGGCCGAGAACTCCCAAGAGACCCAGTACTTC. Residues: CASRSLWAENSQETQYF.

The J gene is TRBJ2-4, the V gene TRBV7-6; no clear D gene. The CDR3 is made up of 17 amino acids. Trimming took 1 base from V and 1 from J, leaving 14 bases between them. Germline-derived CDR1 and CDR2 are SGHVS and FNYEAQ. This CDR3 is CASSLVAQVGAKNIQYF. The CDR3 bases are TGTGCCAGCAGCTTAGTGGCCCAGGTAGGGGCCAAAAACATTCAGTACTTC.

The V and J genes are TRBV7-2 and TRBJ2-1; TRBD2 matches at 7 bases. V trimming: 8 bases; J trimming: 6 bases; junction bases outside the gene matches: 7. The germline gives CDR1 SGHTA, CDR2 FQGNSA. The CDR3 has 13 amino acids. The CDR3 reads CASVRERGNEQFF. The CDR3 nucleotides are TGTGCCAGCGTGCGGGAGCGTGGCAATGAGCAGTTCTTC. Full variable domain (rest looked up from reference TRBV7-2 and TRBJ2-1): GAGVSQSPSNKVTEKGKDVELRCDPISGHTALYWYRQSLGQGLEFLIYFQGNSAPDKSGLPSDRFSAERTGGSVSTLTIQRTQQEDSAVYLCASVRERGNEQFFGPGTRLTVL.

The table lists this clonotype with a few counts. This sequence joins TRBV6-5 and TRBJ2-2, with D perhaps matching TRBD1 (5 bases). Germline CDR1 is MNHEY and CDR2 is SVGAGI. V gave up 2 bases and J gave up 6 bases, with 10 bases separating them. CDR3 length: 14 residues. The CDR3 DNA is TGTGCCAGCAGTTACCAGGGTAGCTCCGGGGAGCTGTTTTTT. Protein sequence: CASSYQGSSGELFF.

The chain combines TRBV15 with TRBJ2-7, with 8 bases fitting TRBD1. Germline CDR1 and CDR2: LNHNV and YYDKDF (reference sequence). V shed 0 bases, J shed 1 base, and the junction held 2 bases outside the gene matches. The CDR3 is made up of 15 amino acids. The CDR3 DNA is TGTGCCACCAGCAGAGATGGGACAGGATCCTACGAGCAGTACTTC. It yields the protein CATSRDGTGSYEQYF.

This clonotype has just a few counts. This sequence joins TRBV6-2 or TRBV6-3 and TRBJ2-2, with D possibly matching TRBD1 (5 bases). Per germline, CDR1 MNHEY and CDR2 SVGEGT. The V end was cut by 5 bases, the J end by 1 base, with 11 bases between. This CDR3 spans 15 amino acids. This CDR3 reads CASSQARENTGELFF. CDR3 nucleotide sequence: TGTGCCAGCAGTCAGGCCAGGGAGAACACCGGGGAGCTGTTTTTT.

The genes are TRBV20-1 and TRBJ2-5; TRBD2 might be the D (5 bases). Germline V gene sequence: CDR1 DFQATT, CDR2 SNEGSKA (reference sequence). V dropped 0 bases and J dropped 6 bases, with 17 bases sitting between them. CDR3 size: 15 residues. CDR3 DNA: TGCAGTGCTAGAGATCGGGAATCGCTTCGTAAGACCCAGTACTTC. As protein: CSARDRESLRKTQYF.

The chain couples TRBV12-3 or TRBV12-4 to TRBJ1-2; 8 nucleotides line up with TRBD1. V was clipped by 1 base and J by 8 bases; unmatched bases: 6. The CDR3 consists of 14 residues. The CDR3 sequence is CASSLGGTGSGYTF. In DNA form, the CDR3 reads TGTGCCAGCAGTTTAGGGGGGACAGGATCCGGCTACACCTTC.

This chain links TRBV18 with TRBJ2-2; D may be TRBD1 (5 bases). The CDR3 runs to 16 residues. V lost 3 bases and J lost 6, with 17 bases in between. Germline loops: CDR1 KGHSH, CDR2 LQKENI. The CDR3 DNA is TGTGCCAGCTCACCGGACATAAACCTCCGCGCCGGGGAGCTGTTTTTT. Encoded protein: CASSPDINLRAGELFF.

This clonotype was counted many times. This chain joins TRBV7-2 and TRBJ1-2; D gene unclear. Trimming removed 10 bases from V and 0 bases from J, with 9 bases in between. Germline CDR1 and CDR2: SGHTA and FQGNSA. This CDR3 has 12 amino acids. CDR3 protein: CATQGTNYGYTF. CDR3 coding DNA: TGTGCCACCCAAGGGACTAACTATGGCTACACCTTC.

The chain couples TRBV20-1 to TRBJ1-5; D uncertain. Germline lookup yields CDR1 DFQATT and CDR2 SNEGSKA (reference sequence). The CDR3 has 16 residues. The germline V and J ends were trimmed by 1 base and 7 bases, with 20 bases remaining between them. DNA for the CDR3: TGCAGTGCTAGAGCAGTAGGTTACCGAGGGTACCAGCCCCAGCATTTT. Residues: CSARAVGYRGYQPQHF.

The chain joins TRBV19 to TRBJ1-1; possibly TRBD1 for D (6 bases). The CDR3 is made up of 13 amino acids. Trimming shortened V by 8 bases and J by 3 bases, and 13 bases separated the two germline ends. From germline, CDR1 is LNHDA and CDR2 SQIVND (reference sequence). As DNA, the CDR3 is TGTGCCAGTGAGGGGGAAGAGGACACTGAAGCTTTCTTT. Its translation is CASEGEEDTEAFF.

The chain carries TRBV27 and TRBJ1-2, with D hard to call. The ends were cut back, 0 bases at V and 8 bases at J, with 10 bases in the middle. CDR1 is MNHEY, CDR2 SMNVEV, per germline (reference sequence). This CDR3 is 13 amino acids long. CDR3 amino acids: CASSLSWVDGYTF. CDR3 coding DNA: TGTGCCAGCAGTTTATCGTGGGTTGACGGCTACACCTTC.

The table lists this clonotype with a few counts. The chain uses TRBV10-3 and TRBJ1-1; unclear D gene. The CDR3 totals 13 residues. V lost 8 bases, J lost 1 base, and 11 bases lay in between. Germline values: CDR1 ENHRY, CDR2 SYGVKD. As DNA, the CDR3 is TGTGCCATCGGTAACCGGGAGAACACTGAAGCTTTCTTT. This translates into CAIGNRENTEAFF.